A selection of T cell receptor beta chains follows, all from one sample in a study of T cell responses to AZD1222 COVID-19 vaccine. Sequenced by immunoSEQ multiplex PCR; TCRdb stores in-frame clones only, minus some. Here the sample spans about 150,000 clones, roughly 87% being singletons. The sample was peripheral blood, taken on day 0 of AZD1222 vaccination. The receptors shown here come from an adult in good health. The CDR3 runs from the conserved cysteine through the conserved F or W. Each record gives: clone size, J gene, V gene, D gene, CDR3 protein, CDR3 DNA. The D gene is left open where the match is weak. A clone size is listed for some rows: how often the clone was seen (once, few, many), or a class if it is expanded.

clone_size: NA; j_call: TRBJ1-5; v_call: TRBV3-1/TRBV3-2; d_call: NA; cdr3_aa: CASSQNRVRPQHF; cdr3_nt: TGTGCCAGCAGCCAAAACAGGGTTCGGCCCCAGCATTTT
clone_size: once; j_call: TRBJ2-7; v_call: TRBV6-5; d_call: TRBD1; cdr3_aa: CASLGSGTEAYEQYF; cdr3_nt: TGTGCCAGCCTAGGTAGTGGGACAGAAGCCTACGAGCAGTACTTC
clone_size: few; j_call: TRBJ2-1; v_call: TRBV5-1; d_call: NA; cdr3_aa: CASSLAGVWNEQFF; cdr3_nt: TGCGCCAGCAGCTTGGCCGGGGTGTGGAATGAGCAGTTCTTC
clone_size: NA; j_call: TRBJ2-2; v_call: TRBV7-3; d_call: TRBD2; cdr3_aa: CASGGLAGNSGELFF; cdr3_nt: TGTGCCAGCGGGGGACTAGCGGGAAACTCCGGGGAGCTGTTTTTT
clone_size: NA; j_call: TRBJ2-6; v_call: TRBV6-1; d_call: NA; cdr3_aa: CASSASGLSSGANVLTF; cdr3_nt: TGTGCCAGCAGTGCATCGGGACTCAGCTCTGGGGCCAACGTCCTGACTTTC
clone_size: NA; j_call: TRBJ2-6; v_call: TRBV10-3; d_call: NA; cdr3_aa: CAIRDSRGANVLTF; cdr3_nt: TGTGCCATCAGGGATTCTCGAGGGGCCAACGTCCTGACTTTC
clone_size: NA; j_call: TRBJ2-1; v_call: TRBV7-2; d_call: NA; cdr3_aa: CASSLANLGNEQFF; cdr3_nt: TGTGCCAGCAGCTTAGCTAATCTAGGAAATGAGCAGTTCTTC
clone_size: NA; j_call: TRBJ1-2; v_call: TRBV27; d_call: NA; cdr3_aa: CASSFGRSGTYGYTF; cdr3_nt: TGTGCCAGCAGTTTTGGTCGTTCGGGGACCTATGGCTACACCTTC
clone_size: NA; j_call: TRBJ2-2; v_call: TRBV10-1; d_call: NA; cdr3_aa: CASSGRGNTGELFF; cdr3_nt: TGCGCCAGCAGTGGCCGGGGGAACACCGGGGAGCTGTTTTTT
clone_size: NA; j_call: TRBJ1-1; v_call: TRBV5-1; d_call: NA; cdr3_aa: CASSKGTANTEAFF; cdr3_nt: TGCGCCAGCAGCAAGGGGACGGCGAACACTGAAGCTTTCTTT
clone_size: once; j_call: TRBJ2-7; v_call: TRBV7-9; d_call: NA; cdr3_aa: CASSPAGTLTYEQYF; cdr3_nt: TGTGCCAGCAGCCCCGCAGGGACCCTTACCTACGAGCAGTACTTC
clone_size: NA; j_call: TRBJ1-4; v_call: TRBV10-3; d_call: NA; cdr3_aa: CAISESTVEEKLFF; cdr3_nt: TGTGCCATCAGTGAGTCGACTGTGGAGGAAAAACTGTTTTTT
clone_size: NA; j_call: TRBJ2-7; v_call: TRBV9; d_call: TRBD1; cdr3_aa: CASSPGQGRTYEQYF; cdr3_nt: TGTGCCAGCAGCCCGGGACAGGGGAGGACCTACGAGCAGTACTTC
clone_size: NA; j_call: TRBJ1-3; v_call: TRBV18; d_call: NA; cdr3_aa: CASSPSGGLDSGNTIYF; cdr3_nt: TGTGCCAGCTCACCATCGGGGGGCCTGGACTCTGGAAACACCATATATTTT
clone_size: NA; j_call: TRBJ1-2; v_call: TRBV19; d_call: TRBD1; cdr3_aa: CASSSRGTGGAVGYTF; cdr3_nt: TGTGCCAGTAGTTCCAGGGGGACAGGTGGGGCAGTCGGCTACACCTTC
clone_size: NA; j_call: TRBJ2-2; v_call: TRBV11-3; d_call: NA; cdr3_aa: CASSLVWGARAGELFF; cdr3_nt: TGTGCCAGCAGCTTAGTATGGGGGGCCCGGGCCGGGGAGCTGTTTTTT
clone_size: NA; j_call: TRBJ1-1; v_call: TRBV10-3; d_call: NA; cdr3_aa: CAISESGREAFF; cdr3_nt: TGTGCCATCAGTGAGTCGGGCAGGGAAGCTTTCTTT
clone_size: NA; j_call: TRBJ2-7; v_call: TRBV2; d_call: NA; cdr3_aa: CASSDRSTEQYF; cdr3_nt: TGTGCCAGCAGTGATAGATCGACGGAGCAGTACTTC
clone_size: once; j_call: TRBJ1-1; v_call: TRBV7-8; d_call: NA; cdr3_aa: CASSPGARADEAFF; cdr3_nt: TGTGCCAGCAGCCCGGGGGCGCGCGCAGATGAAGCTTTCTTT
clone_size: NA; j_call: TRBJ1-4; v_call: TRBV15; d_call: NA; cdr3_aa: CATSRTGGSYEKLFF; cdr3_nt: TGTGCCACCAGCAGGACGGGTGGGTCCTATGAAAAACTGTTTTTT
clone_size: NA; j_call: TRBJ1-2; v_call: TRBV28; d_call: TRBD1; cdr3_aa: CASSSTGEANYGYTF; cdr3_nt: TGTGCCAGCAGTTCGACAGGGGAAGCTAACTATGGCTACACCTTC
clone_size: few; j_call: TRBJ2-3; v_call: TRBV9; d_call: NA; cdr3_aa: CASSVGEEDTQYF; cdr3_nt: TGTGCCAGCAGCGTTGGTGAGGAGGATACGCAGTATTTT
clone_size: NA; j_call: TRBJ1-6; v_call: TRBV7-8; d_call: NA; cdr3_aa: CASSPANNSPLHF; cdr3_nt: TGTGCCAGCAGCCCGGCTAATAATTCACCCCTCCACTTT
clone_size: NA; j_call: TRBJ1-2; v_call: TRBV27; d_call: NA; cdr3_aa: CASRFTSRLYGYTF; cdr3_nt: TGTGCCAGCAGATTTACGAGCAGGCTCTATGGCTACACCTTC
clone_size: many; j_call: TRBJ2-7; v_call: TRBV6-2/TRBV6-3; d_call: TRBD2; cdr3_aa: CASSYSGGSSHEQYF; cdr3_nt: TGTGCCAGCAGTTACTCCGGCGGGAGTTCCCACGAGCAGTACTTC
clone_size: once; j_call: TRBJ2-4; v_call: TRBV29-1; d_call: NA; cdr3_aa: CSVGSRKNIQYF; cdr3_nt: TGCAGCGTTGGATCCAGGAAAAACATTCAGTACTTC
clone_size: NA; j_call: TRBJ1-2; v_call: TRBV5-5; d_call: NA; cdr3_aa: CASSLDLGAGYTF; cdr3_nt: TGTGCCAGCAGCTTGGATTTGGGGGCTGGCTACACCTTC
clone_size: NA; j_call: TRBJ2-2; v_call: TRBV5-4; d_call: NA; cdr3_aa: CASSPTLLDGTGELFF; cdr3_nt: TGTGCCAGCAGCCCCACCCTCCTCGACGGCACCGGGGAGCTGTTTTTT
clone_size: NA; j_call: TRBJ1-1; v_call: TRBV28; d_call: NA; cdr3_aa: CASSFQGSYTEAFF; cdr3_nt: TGTGCCAGCAGTTTTCAGGGGTCGTACACTGAAGCTTTCTTT
clone_size: NA; j_call: TRBJ1-2; v_call: TRBV12-3/TRBV12-4; d_call: NA; cdr3_aa: CASSFGGTYGYTF; cdr3_nt: TGTGCCAGCAGTTTTGGGGGGACCTATGGCTACACCTTC
clone_size: NA; j_call: TRBJ2-1; v_call: TRBV7-3; d_call: TRBD2; cdr3_aa: CASSLGSSGNEQFF; cdr3_nt: TGTGCCAGCAGCCTAGGATCTAGCGGGAATGAGCAGTTCTTC
clone_size: NA; j_call: TRBJ1-6; v_call: TRBV19; d_call: TRBD1; cdr3_aa: CASRTGELYNSPLHF; cdr3_nt: TGTGCCAGTAGGACAGGGGAACTTTACAATTCACCCCTCCACTTT
clone_size: NA; j_call: TRBJ2-3; v_call: TRBV11-2; d_call: TRBD1; cdr3_aa: CASSLGRTGVDTQYF; cdr3_nt: TGTGCCAGCAGCTTAGGTCGGACAGGGGTAGATACGCAGTATTTT
clone_size: NA; j_call: TRBJ1-1; v_call: TRBV20-1; d_call: NA; cdr3_aa: CSARGEYEAFF; cdr3_nt: TGCAGTGCTAGGGGAGAGTATGAAGCTTTCTTT
clone_size: once; j_call: TRBJ2-5; v_call: TRBV4-1; d_call: TRBD2; cdr3_aa: CASSTPPGLAGAVLETQYF; cdr3_nt: TGCGCCAGCAGCACCCCTCCGGGGCTAGCGGGAGCGGTGCTGGAGACCCAGTACTTC
clone_size: NA; j_call: TRBJ2-7; v_call: TRBV5-4; d_call: NA; cdr3_aa: CASSFWGRGTYEQYF; cdr3_nt: TGTGCCAGCAGCTTCTGGGGGCGCGGGACCTACGAGCAGTACTTC
clone_size: NA; j_call: TRBJ1-1; v_call: TRBV11-2; d_call: TRBD1; cdr3_aa: CASSPGQAAEAFF; cdr3_nt: TGTGCCAGCAGCCCCGGACAGGCCGCTGAAGCTTTCTTT
clone_size: NA; j_call: TRBJ2-7; v_call: TRBV18; d_call: NA; cdr3_aa: CASSPMQRAYEQYF; cdr3_nt: TGTGCCAGCTCACCAATGCAACGAGCCTACGAGCAGTACTTC
clone_size: NA; j_call: TRBJ2-3; v_call: TRBV11-3; d_call: TRBD2; cdr3_aa: CASSLVLAADTQYF; cdr3_nt: TGTGCCAGCAGCTTAGTTCTAGCGGCAGATACGCAGTATTTT
clone_size: few; j_call: TRBJ2-7; v_call: TRBV7-2; d_call: NA; cdr3_aa: CASSLASGTYEQYF; cdr3_nt: TGTGCCAGCAGCTTAGCTAGCGGCACCTACGAGCAGTACTTC
clone_size: NA; j_call: TRBJ2-3; v_call: TRBV10-3; d_call: NA; cdr3_aa: CAISESGGKGSDTQYF; cdr3_nt: TGTGCCATCAGTGAGTCTGGCGGGAAGGGATCAGATACGCAGTATTTT
clone_size: NA; j_call: TRBJ1-2; v_call: TRBV5-1; d_call: TRBD1; cdr3_aa: CASSSFTGDYGYTF; cdr3_nt: TGCGCCAGCAGCTCCTTTACAGGGGACTATGGCTACACCTTC
clone_size: NA; j_call: TRBJ2-5; v_call: TRBV7-9; d_call: NA; cdr3_aa: CASSSPSWGASRSRAQYF; cdr3_nt: TGTGCCAGCAGCTCCCCAAGTTGGGGGGCCTCTCGATCGAGGGCCCAGTACTTC
clone_size: NA; j_call: TRBJ2-3; v_call: TRBV7-2; d_call: NA; cdr3_aa: CATRDSRADTQYF; cdr3_nt: TGTGCCACCCGGGACTCCCGGGCAGATACGCAGTATTTT
clone_size: NA; j_call: TRBJ2-7; v_call: TRBV5-1; d_call: NA; cdr3_aa: CASSSSGSYEQYF; cdr3_nt: TGCGCCAGCAGCTCCTCAGGGTCTTACGAGCAGTACTTC
clone_size: NA; j_call: TRBJ1-6; v_call: TRBV30; d_call: NA; cdr3_aa: CAWSVAGDNSPLHF; cdr3_nt: TGTGCCTGGAGTGTGGCAGGTGATAATTCACCCCTCCACTTT
clone_size: NA; j_call: TRBJ1-3; v_call: TRBV2; d_call: NA; cdr3_aa: CASRQGTLSRGNTIYF; cdr3_nt: TGTGCCAGCAGGCAAGGGACACTCTCCCGGGGAAACACCATATATTTT
clone_size: NA; j_call: TRBJ2-1; v_call: TRBV27; d_call: TRBD2; cdr3_aa: CASSLLAGMRNEQFF; cdr3_nt: TGTGCCAGCAGCTTACTAGCGGGAATGAGGAATGAGCAGTTCTTC
clone_size: NA; j_call: TRBJ1-3; v_call: TRBV18; d_call: NA; cdr3_aa: CASSPDSSGNTIYF; cdr3_nt: TGTGCCAGCTCGCCCGACAGCTCTGGAAACACCATATATTTT